These 7 T cell receptor beta chains were all obtained from the same sample, sequenced in a study of pediatric ulcerative colitis. Clones were sequenced by immunoSEQ multiplex PCR, and TCRdb holds only the in-frame ones, with some missing. Here the sample spans more than 50,000 clones, 70% to 85% being singletons. The sample comprised blood. The source is a boy between 10 and 17 years old with moderate ulcerative colitis.

The chain links TRBV2 to TRBJ2-1; D perhaps matches TRBD1 (5 bases). V lost 6 bases and J 7 bases, leaving 10 bases between the germline ends. The CDR3 has 12 residues. Germline V lookup: CDR1 SNHLY, CDR2 FYNNEI. CDR3 in amino acids: CASRAQVNEQFF. The DNA of the CDR3 is TGTGCCAGCAGGGCACAGGTAAATGAGCAGTTCTTC.

The V gene is TRBV6-6, the J gene TRBJ2-1; no clear D. Germline V gives CDR1 MNHNY, CDR2 SVGAGI (reference sequence). This CDR3 contains 14 residues. Deletions cut 4 bases from V and 1 base from J, with 8 bases between. DNA of the CDR3: TGTGCCAGCAGTTTAGTGTGGTCCTACAATGAGCAGTTCTTC. Translation: CASSLVWSYNEQFF.

V gene TRBV9 combines with J gene TRBJ2-7, with a possible D match to TRBD2 (5 bases). Germline-derived CDR1 and CDR2 are SGDLS and YYNGEE. CDR3 length: 18 amino acids. V lost 0 bases and J 0 bases, leaving 19 bases between the germline ends. In DNA form, the CDR3 reads TGTGCCAGCAGCGTAGGGGCAGGAAACAGACTATTCTCCTACGAGCAGTACTTC. It specifies CASSVGAGNRLFSYEQYF.

The chain employs TRBV9 and TRBJ2-1; D gene unclear. The CDR3 length is 13 residues. V gave up 4 bases and J gave up 4 bases, with 9 bases separating them. CDR1 is SGDLS, CDR2 YYNGEE, per germline. CDR3 nucleotides: TGTGCCAGCAGCCCACCCAGTTACAATGAGCAGTTCTTC. This sequence encodes CASSPPSYNEQFF.

This clone was observed a handful of times. The V and J genes are TRBV2 and TRBJ2-2; the D is unclear. Germline V lookup: CDR1 SNHLY, CDR2 FYNNEI. Deletions cut 7 bases from V and 1 base from J, with 10 bases between. The CDR3 has 14 residues. For the CDR3, the DNA is TGTGCCAGCACGGCCTTGTGGAACACCGGGGAGCTGTTTTTT. Its protein product is CASTALWNTGELFF.

The chain joins TRBV7-2 to TRBJ1-2; D ambiguous. The CDR3 runs 16 residues. CDR1 SGHTA and CDR2 FQGNSA come from the germline V gene. Between the trimmed V and J ends, which lost 0 bases and 5 bases, there was a span of 16 bases. For the CDR3, the DNA is TGTGCCAGCAGCTTAGCGGCGGGCCCCTCAAAATATGGCTACACCTTC. Translation gives CASSLAAGPSKYGYTF.

V and J are TRBV7-3 and TRBJ2-1, with TRBD2 identical over 8 bases. The germline gives CDR1 SGHTA, CDR2 FQGTGA. V shed 5 bases, J shed 6 bases, and the junction held 6 bases outside the gene matches. The CDR3 contains 14 residues. CDR3 loop: CASSPGREGNEQFF. DNA for the CDR3: TGTGCCAGCAGCCCTGGACGGGAGGGCAATGAGCAGTTCTTC.